This TCR beta chain was captured in a study of T cell responses to AZD1222 COVID-19 vaccine. Measured with immunoSEQ multiplex PCR; TCRdb has only the in-frame clones, and not every one. The data show about 120,000 clones, about 91% seen once. The CDR3 extends over 15 amino acids. Per germline, CDR1 SGHAT and CDR2 FQNNGV. With 1 base removed from V and 0 bases from J, the gap between germline ends came to 9 bases. Sample: peripheral blood, taken 28 days after the second AZD1222 dose. The chain recombines TRBV11-2 with TRBJ1-1; D is unclear. This TCR derives from an adult who received the AZD1222 COVID-19 vaccine. The CDR3 DNA follows: TGTGCCAGCAGCTTAGGTCCGGGAATGAACACTGAAGCTTTCTTT. Amino acids: CASSLGPGMNTEAFF.